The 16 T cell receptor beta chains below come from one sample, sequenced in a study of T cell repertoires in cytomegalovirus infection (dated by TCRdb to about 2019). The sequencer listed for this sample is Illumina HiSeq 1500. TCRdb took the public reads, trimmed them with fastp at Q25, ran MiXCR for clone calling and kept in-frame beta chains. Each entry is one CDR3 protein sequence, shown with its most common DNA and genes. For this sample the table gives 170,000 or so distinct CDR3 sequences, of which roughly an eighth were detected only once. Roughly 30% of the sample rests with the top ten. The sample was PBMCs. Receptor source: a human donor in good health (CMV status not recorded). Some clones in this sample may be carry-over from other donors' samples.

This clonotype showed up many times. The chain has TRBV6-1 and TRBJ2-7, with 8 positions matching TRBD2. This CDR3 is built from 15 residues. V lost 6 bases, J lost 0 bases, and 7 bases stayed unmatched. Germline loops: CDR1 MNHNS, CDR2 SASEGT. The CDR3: CASRPVSGASYEQYF. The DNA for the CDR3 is TGTGCCAGCAGACCAGTTAGCGGGGCCTCCTACGAGCAGTACTTC.

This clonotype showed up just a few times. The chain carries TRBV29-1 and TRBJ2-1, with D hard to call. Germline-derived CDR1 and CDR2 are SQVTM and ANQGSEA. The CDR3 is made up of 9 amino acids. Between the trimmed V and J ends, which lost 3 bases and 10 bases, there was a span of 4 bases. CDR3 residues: CSVEPEQFF. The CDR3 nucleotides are TGCAGCGTTGAGCCAGAGCAGTTCTTC.

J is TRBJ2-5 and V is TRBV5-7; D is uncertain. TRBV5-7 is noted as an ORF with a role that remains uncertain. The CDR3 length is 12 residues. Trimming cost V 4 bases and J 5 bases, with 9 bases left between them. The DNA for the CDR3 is TGTGCCAGCAGCCCGGTTCCGGAGACCCAGTACTTC. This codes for CASSPVPETQYF.

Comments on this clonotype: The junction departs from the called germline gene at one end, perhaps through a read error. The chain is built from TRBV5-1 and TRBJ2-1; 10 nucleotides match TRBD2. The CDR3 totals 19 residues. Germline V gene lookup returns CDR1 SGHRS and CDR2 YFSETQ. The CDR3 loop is CASSLLLAGWQSSYNDQFF. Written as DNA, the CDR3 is TGCGCCAGCAGCTTGTTACTAGCGGGATGGCAGAGCTCCTACAATGATCAGTTCTTC.

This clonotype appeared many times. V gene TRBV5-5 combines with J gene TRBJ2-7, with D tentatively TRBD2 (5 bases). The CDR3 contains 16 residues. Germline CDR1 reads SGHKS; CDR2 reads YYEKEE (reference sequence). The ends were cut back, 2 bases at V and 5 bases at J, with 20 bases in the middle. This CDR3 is CASSFGPPGGSHEQYF. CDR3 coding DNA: TGTGCCAGCAGCTTCGGCCCCCCAGGAGGAAGTCACGAGCAGTACTTC.

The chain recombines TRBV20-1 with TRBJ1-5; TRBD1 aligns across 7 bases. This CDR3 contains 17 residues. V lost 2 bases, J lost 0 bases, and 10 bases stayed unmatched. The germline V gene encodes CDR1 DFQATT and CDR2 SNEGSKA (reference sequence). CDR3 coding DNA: TGCAGTGCTAGATCCTCGGTGACAGGGATTAGCAATCAGCCCCAGCATTTT. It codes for CSARSSVTGISNQPQHF.

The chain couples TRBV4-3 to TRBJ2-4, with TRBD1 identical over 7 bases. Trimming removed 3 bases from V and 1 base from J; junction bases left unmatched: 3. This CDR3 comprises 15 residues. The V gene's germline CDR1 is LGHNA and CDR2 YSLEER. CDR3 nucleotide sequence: TGCGCCAGCAGCCAGGCGGACAGGGCCAAAAACATTCAGTACTTC. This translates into CASSQADRAKNIQYF.

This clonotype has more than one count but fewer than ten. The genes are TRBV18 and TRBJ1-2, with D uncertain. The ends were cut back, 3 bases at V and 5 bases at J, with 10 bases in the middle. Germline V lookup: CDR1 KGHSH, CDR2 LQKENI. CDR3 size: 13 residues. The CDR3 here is CASSPDGSYGYTF. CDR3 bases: TGTGCCAGCTCACCGGACGGCTCTTATGGCTACACCTTC. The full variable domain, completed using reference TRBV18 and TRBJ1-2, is NAGVMQNPRHLVRRRGQEARLRCSPMKGHSHVYWYRQLPEEGLKFMVYLQKENIIDESGMPKERFSAEFPKEGPSILRIQQVVRGDSAAYFCASSPDGSYGYTFGSGTRLTVV.

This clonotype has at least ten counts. The CDR3 here is CASRGDRATQPQHF. As DNA, the CDR3 is TGTGCCAGCAGAGGGGACAGGGCGACTCAGCCCCAGCATTTT. This chain links TRBV2 with TRBJ1-5; TRBD1 matches 9 bases. Germline lookup yields CDR1 SNHLY and CDR2 FYNNEI. V dropped 6 bases and J dropped 6; count of bases not matched to a gene: 6. The CDR3 sequence is 14 residues long.

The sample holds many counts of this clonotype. CDR3 sequence (DNA): TGTGCCAGCAGCCCAGGGCCCTACAATGAGCAGTTCTTC. Translating it yields CASSPGPYNEQFF. The chain employs TRBV11-2 and TRBJ2-1, with D tentatively TRBD1 (5 bases). Germline V CDR1 and CDR2: SGHAT, FQNNGV. The CDR3 runs to 13 residues. V dropped 5 bases and J dropped 2 bases, with 7 bases sitting between them.

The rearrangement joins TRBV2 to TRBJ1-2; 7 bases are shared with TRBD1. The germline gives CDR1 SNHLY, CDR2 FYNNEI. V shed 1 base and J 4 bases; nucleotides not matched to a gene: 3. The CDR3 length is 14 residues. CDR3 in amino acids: CASSEEAGGYGYTF. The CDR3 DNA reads TGTGCCAGCAGTGAAGAGGCAGGGGGCTATGGCTACACCTTC. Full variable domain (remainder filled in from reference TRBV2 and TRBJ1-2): EPEVTQTPSHQVTQMGQEVILRCVPISNHLYFYWYRQILGQKVEFLVSFYNNEISEKSEIFDDQFSVERPDGSNFTLKIRSTKLEDSAMYFCASSEEAGGYGYTFGSGTRLTVV.

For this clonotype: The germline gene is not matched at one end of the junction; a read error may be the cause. The DNA of the CDR3 is TGCGCCAGCAGCCAAGAGGCCCCGGCAGTTAGCAATCAGCCCCCGCATTTT. Translation: CASSQEAPAVSNQPPHF. The genes are TRBV4-1 and TRBJ1-5, with unresolved D. In germline, CDR1 is MGHRA, CDR2 YSYEKL. The length of the CDR3 is 17 residues.

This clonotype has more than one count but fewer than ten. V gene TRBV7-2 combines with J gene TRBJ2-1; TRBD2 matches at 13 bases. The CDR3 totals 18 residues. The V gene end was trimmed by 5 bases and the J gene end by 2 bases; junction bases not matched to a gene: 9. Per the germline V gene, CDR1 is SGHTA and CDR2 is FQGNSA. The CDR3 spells CASSVGLAGARPYNEQFF. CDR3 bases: TGTGCCAGCAGCGTCGGACTAGCGGGAGCTAGGCCCTACAATGAGCAGTTCTTC.

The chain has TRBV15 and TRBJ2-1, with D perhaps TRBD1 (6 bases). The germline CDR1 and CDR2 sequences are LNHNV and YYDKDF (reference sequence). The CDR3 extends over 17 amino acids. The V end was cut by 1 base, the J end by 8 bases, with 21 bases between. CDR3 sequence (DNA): TGTGCCACCAGCAGAGCGATATTAGCCTTGGGGGCGGATGAGCAGTTCTTC. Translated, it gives CATSRAILALGADEQFF.

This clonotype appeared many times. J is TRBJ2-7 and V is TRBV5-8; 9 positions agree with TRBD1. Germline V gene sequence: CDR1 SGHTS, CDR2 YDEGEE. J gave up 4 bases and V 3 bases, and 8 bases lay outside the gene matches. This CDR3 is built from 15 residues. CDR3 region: CASSSTGQGQYEQYF. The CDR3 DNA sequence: TGTGCCAGCAGCTCTACCGGACAGGGGCAATACGAGCAGTACTTC.

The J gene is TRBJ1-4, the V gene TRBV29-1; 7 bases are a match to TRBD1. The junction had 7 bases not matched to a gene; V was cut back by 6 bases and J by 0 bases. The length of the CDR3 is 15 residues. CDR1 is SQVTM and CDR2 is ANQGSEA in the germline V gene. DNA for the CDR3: TGCAGCGTCACAGGGGACTTTACAACTAATGAAAAACTGTTTTTT. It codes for CSVTGDFTTNEKLFF.